This T cell receptor beta chain derives from a study of blood T cells in healthy people across ages. Germline V lookup: CDR1 SQVTM, CDR2 ANQGSEA. V shed 2 bases and J shed 0 bases, with 12 bases lying between them. This CDR3 spans 15 amino acids. The second PCR ran about 6 to 12 cycles with a sample-barcoded 5' primer and J-beta primers. Using its own MiXCR run on the 5' RACE reads, TCRdb lists one record per CDR3 protein. The sample holds some 900,000 distinct CDR3 sequences, 45% to 50% seen once. This TCR was recovered from a man aged 25-45 years in good health. The chain has TRBV29-1 and TRBJ2-3; D is unresolved. The sample comprised blood. This CDR3 is CSVETTETSTDTQYF. The CDR3, as DNA: TGCAGCGTTGAAACAACAGAGACTAGCACAGATACGCAGTATTTT.